The 10 T cell receptor beta chains listed next were all sequenced from one sample in a study of blood T cell repertoires in COVID-19. Here immunoSEQ multiplex PCR was the method, and the copy in TCRdb shows in-frame clones only, minus some. The sample lists roughly 200,000 clones; roughly 85% were seen once. Sample: PBMCs or T cells enriched from blood (not recorded which). The receptors stem from a man aged 35 to 55 who had recovered from COVID-19.

The J gene is TRBJ2-7, the V gene TRBV5-1; a weak D match, TRBD1 (8 bases). CDR3 length: 14 residues. Germline V gene data show CDR1 as SGHRS and CDR2 as YFSETQ. Trimming took off 0 bases at V and 6 bases at J, with 13 bases between the two ends. The CDR3 is CASSLADREGEQYF. The CDR3 nucleotides read TGCGCCAGCAGCTTGGCGGACAGGGAGGGCGAGCAGTACTTC.

The rearrangement links TRBV11-2 to TRBJ1-2; no clear D. V gave up 5 bases and J gave up 2 bases, with 12 bases separating them. Germline V gives CDR1 SGHAT, CDR2 FQNNGV. The CDR3 loop spans 14 amino acids. CDR3 sequence reads: CASSPEGSNYGYTF. For the CDR3, the DNA is TGTGCCAGCAGCCCCGAGGGCTCAAACTATGGCTACACCTTC. Full variable domain (missing parts from reference TRBV11-2 and TRBJ1-2): EAGVAQSPRYKIIEKRQSVAFWCNPISGHATLYWYQQILGQGPKLLIQFQNNGVVDDSQLPKDRFSAERLKGVDSTLKIQPAKLEDSAVYLCASSPEGSNYGYTFGSGTRLTVV.

This sequence joins TRBV7-9 and TRBJ1-3; no clear D gene. The CDR3 is 14 residues long. V was pared by 5 bases and J by 0 bases, with 8 bases between. Germline CDR1 and CDR2: SEHNR and FQNEAQ (reference sequence). The CDR3 coding sequence is TGTGCCAGCAGCGAAGCGGTCTCTGGAAACACCATATATTTT. As protein: CASSEAVSGNTIYF.

The rearrangement links TRBV7-3 to TRBJ2-3; 8 bases agree with TRBD2. Trimming took 8 bases from V and 1 from J; bases not matched to a gene: 5. The CDR3 sequence is 14 residues long. Germline CDR1 reads SGHTA; CDR2 reads FQGTGA. In nucleotides, the CDR3 is TGTGCCAGCCGCCCAGCGGGGGGCACAGATACGCAGTATTTT. Translated: CASRPAGGTDTQYF.

The V and J genes are TRBV13 and TRBJ2-2; 11 bases fit TRBD2. The CDR3 consists of 18 residues. CDR1 and CDR2 from the germline V gene are PRHDT and FYEKMQ (reference sequence). The ends lost 5 bases at V and 2 bases at J; junction bases unmatched: 10. In DNA form, the CDR3 reads TGTGCCAGCAGCCTCACCGGACTAGCGGGTGGTAACACCGGGGAGCTGTTTTTT. Amino acid sequence: CASSLTGLAGGNTGELFF.

This clone was seen only once. The chain combines TRBV9 with TRBJ2-7, with 8 bases identical to TRBD2. Germline CDR1 and CDR2: SGDLS and YYNGEE. CDR3 length: 16 residues. Germline trimming cut 0 bases from V and 0 bases from J; bases unmatched to any gene: 5. The CDR3 bases are TGTGCCAGCAGCGTAGGGGGTAGCGGGGCCTCCTACGAGCAGTACTTC. Protein product: CASSVGGSGASYEQYF.

The rearrangement joins TRBV25-1 to TRBJ1-1; 11 bases are a match to TRBD1. J gave up 6 bases and V 4 bases, and 7 bases lay outside the gene matches. This CDR3 is 15 amino acids long. Germline values: CDR1 MGHDK, CDR2 SYGVNS. CDR3 sequence reads: CASSGTGGVSPEAFF. The CDR3 bases are TGTGCCAGCAGTGGGACAGGGGGCGTTTCTCCTGAAGCTTTCTTT.

This chain uses TRBV4-1 with TRBJ1-1, with TRBD1 matching over 8 bases. Germline CDR1 MGHRA, CDR2 YSYEKL. This CDR3 is built from 17 residues. Germline trimming cut 2 bases from V and 3 bases from J; bases unmatched to any gene: 11. The CDR3 here is CASSQIGQGRRYTEAFF. The CDR3 coding sequence is TGCGCCAGCAGCCAAATTGGACAGGGCCGTCGGTACACTGAAGCTTTCTTT.

This clone was seen a single time. The chain has TRBV18 and TRBJ1-1; TRBD1 might be the D (6 bases). The CDR3 contains 13 residues. The germline gives CDR1 KGHSH, CDR2 LQKENI. V dropped 7 bases and J dropped 3 bases, with 12 bases sitting between them. The CDR3 region is CASCTGPDTEAFF. The CDR3 DNA follows: TGTGCCAGCTGCACAGGGCCGGACACTGAAGCTTTCTTT. Full variable domain (outside the CDR3, taken from reference TRBV18 and TRBJ1-1): NAGVMQNPRHLVRRRGQEARLRCSPMKGHSHVYWYRQLPEEGLKFMVYLQKENIIDESGMPKERFSAEFPKEGPSILRIQQVVRGDSAAYFCASCTGPDTEAFFGQGTRLTVV.

The chain couples TRBV6-5 to TRBJ1-6; no clear D. Germline loops: CDR1 MNHEY, CDR2 SVGAGI. Trimming pared 6 bases from V and 10 bases from J, leaving 7 bases between. This CDR3 region has 11 residues. The CDR3 nucleotides read TGTGCCAGCAGGGAGGACTCACCCCTCCACTTT. This codes for CASREDSPLHF.